Given below is one T cell receptor beta chain in context. Its antigen remains unidentified. This sample is drawn from a study of CXCR3-negative and CXCR3-positive naive CD8 T cells. Study observations and caveats: Memory cells differed in TRBV-TRBJ usage, but naive CXCR3-negative and CXCR3-positive cells had similar usage. CXCR3-positive naive cells carried more hydrophobic TRB CDR3s than CXCR3-negative naive cells did. Sequencing showed both naive subsets with comparably high diversity, and memory CD8+ cells much lower. Cryopreserved cells partially lost CXCR3 expression, and fresh PBMCs were used in most assays. Naive subsets showed comparable surface CD5, and TCR interaction strength was also inferred from TRB CDR3 physicochemistry.

UMI-labeled 5' RACE TRB cDNA libraries were prepared from the cells. TCRdb reprocessed the 5' RACE reads and stores each CDR3 protein as one record, lacking DNA. The table for this sample gives about 110,000 distinct CDR3 sequences. The material sequenced was naive CXCR3+ CD8+ T cells from blood. The subset: CD45RO-CCR7+CD27+CD95- naive CD8+ T cells expressing CXCR3 (TNR3+). The TCR originated in a human donor in good health. Some clones in this sample may be carry-over from other donors' samples.

CDR3 protein: CASRTRTGNTEAFF. The rearrangement uses TRBV6-1 and TRBJ1-1; no DNA is available, so the TRBD1 call from TCRdb remains unchecked. CDR3 length: 14 amino acids. Looked up from germline, CDR1 is MNHNS and CDR2 is SASEGT.